Below are 7 T cell receptor beta chains sequenced from a single sample in a study of shared clonotypes between healthy human individuals. Profiling relied on immunoSEQ multiplex PCR, and the TCRdb table lists in-frame clones only, not all of them. The data hold 600,000 or so clones, with 95% to 98% observed a single time. The naive CD8 population came from CD45RO-negative cells selected for CCR7, without terminally differentiated effector memory CD45RA+ cells. The sample was naive CD8+ T cells sorted from blood. Receptor source: a man aged 25-45 years in good health.

The chain has TRBV7-2 and TRBJ2-3; 7 positions agree with TRBD2. Trimming took 5 bases from V and 5 from J; bases not matched to a gene: 13. Germline-derived CDR1 and CDR2 are SGHTA and FQGNSA. The CDR3 totals 16 residues. The CDR3 sequence is CASSTPLEGGRDTQYF. In nucleotides, the CDR3 is TGTGCCAGCAGCACCCCCTTAGAGGGAGGGAGAGATACGCAGTATTTT.

The CDR3 DNA reads as TGCGCCAGCAGCTTGGGGGGACTTGTTAACAACGTCCAAGTAGACTATGGCTACACCTTC. The encoded protein is CASSLGGLVNNVQVDYGYTF. V gene TRBV5-1 combines with J gene TRBJ1-2; D is perhaps TRBD1 (5 bases). The CDR3 consists of 20 residues. Germline assignment: CDR1 SGHRS and CDR2 YFSETQ. V lost 0 bases to trimming and J lost 3 bases, with 27 bases between them.

This chain joins TRBV7-8 and TRBJ2-3, with D unclear. The CDR3 has 14 residues. Germline loops: CDR1 SGHVS, CDR2 FQNEAQ. V lost 2 bases and J lost 2, with 8 bases in between. CDR3 nucleotides: TGTGCCAGCAGCTTACTAGTACCCACAGATACGCAGTATTTT. This encodes CASSLLVPTDTQYF.

The J gene is TRBJ2-3, the V gene TRBV2, with TRBD1 matching over 10 bases. Germline assignment: CDR1 SNHLY and CDR2 FYNNEI. The CDR3 sequence is 12 residues long. Trimming at V came to 8 bases and at J to 6 bases, leaving 2 bases not matched to a gene. Here the CDR3 reads CASVDRGDTQYF. The CDR3 region has the DNA TGTGCCAGCGTGGACAGGGGGGATACGCAGTATTTT.

The rearrangement links TRBV11-2 to TRBJ2-5; 7 bases are shared with TRBD1. CDR1 and CDR2 (germline): SGHAT, FQNNGV. With 5 bases clipped from V and 3 bases from J, the junction kept 6 bases outside the gene matches. The CDR3 is 14 amino acids. The CDR3 here is CASSLFGTEETQYF. CDR3 in DNA: TGTGCCAGCAGCCTGTTTGGGACAGAAGAGACCCAGTACTTC.

As to this clone: A much larger clone is a single base away; this may be a read error. This chain connects TRBV11-2 to TRBJ2-3; D is ambiguous. The CDR3 contains 11 residues. Trimming cost V 5 bases and J 2 bases, with 2 bases left between them. Germline loops: CDR1 SGHAT, CDR2 FQNNGV. The CDR3 reads CASSITDTQYF. DNA for the CDR3: TGTGCCAGCAGCATCACAGATACGCAGTATTTT. Full variable domain (rest looked up from reference TRBV11-2 and TRBJ2-3): EAGVAQSPRYKIIEKRQSVAFWCNPISGHATLYWYQQILGQGPKLLIQFQNNGVVDDSQLPKDRFSAERLKGVDSTLKIQPAKLEDSAVYLCASSITDTQYFGPGTRLTVL.

The rearrangement joins TRBV7-9 to TRBJ1-5, with 9 positions matching TRBD1. The CDR3 length is 17 residues. CDR1 is SEHNR and CDR2 is FQNEAQ in the germline V gene (reference sequence). V lost 4 bases, J lost 0 bases, and 7 bases stayed unmatched. The CDR3 protein is CASSSGTGLYSNQPQHF. The CDR3 nucleotides read TGTGCCAGCAGCTCAGGGACAGGGCTGTATAGCAATCAGCCCCAGCATTTT.